The source of this TCR beta chain is a study of T cell responses to AZD1222 COVID-19 vaccine. General study points: Females made up more of the donors, who were largely white British, and clonal diversity may have come out too low. An increase in Spike-specific TCR breadth and depth was observed after two AZD1222 doses. Spike was spanned by vaccine-associated CD4 TCRs, with dominance at 160-218 and 743-854.

Produced via immunoSEQ multiplex PCR; TCRdb's table is partial and in-frame only. The table shows approximately 110,000 clones, with around 94% occurring only once. V lost 5 bases, J lost 0 bases, and 9 bases lay in between. Germline V gene data show CDR1 as SGHRS and CDR2 as YFSETQ. This CDR3 contains 13 residues. Worth noting for this clone: The antigen is unknown.

The sequencing here drew on peripheral blood, taken on day 0 of AZD1222 vaccination. This sequence joins TRBV5-1 and TRBJ2-7; tentatively, D is TRBD1 (5 bases). This sequence originates from an adult in good health. CDR3 sequence reads: CASRQEGSYEQYF. The CDR3 bases are TGCGCCAGCAGACAGGAAGGCTCCTACGAGCAGTACTTC. The variable domain in full, with the rest retrieved from reference TRBV5-1 and TRBJ2-7, is KAGVTQTPRYLIKTRGQQVTLSCSPISGHRSVSWYQQTPGQGLQFLFEYFSETQRNKGNFPGRFSGRQFSNSRSEMNVSTLELGDSALYLCASRQEGSYEQYFGPGTRLTVT.